These 29 T cell receptor beta chains share one sample of origin, sequenced in a study of regulatory T cells in long-lasting Graves disease. Assembly of TCR beta libraries relied on iRepertoire HTBI primers together with Arm-PCR of CDR3 regions. TCRdb redid the calling of the multiplex PCR reads with MiXCR, one entry per CDR3 protein. The profile shows a few hundred thousand distinct CDR3 sequences, 20% to 30% of them singletons. Time point defined: persistent/refractory GD, antithyroid drugs over 5 years with positive TRAb. Making the TCR library involved RNA that had been extracted from PBMCs. The specimen was peripheral blood mononuclear cells (PBMCs), collected when the disease was refractory, from a patient treated with antithyroid drugs. The source is a female donor with Graves disease.

This rearrangement joins TRBV20-1 to TRBJ1-3, with TRBD1 matching 8 bases. Germline V gene data show CDR1 as DFQATT and CDR2 as SNEGSKA (reference sequence). With V trimmed by 3 bases and J by 4 bases, 5 bases remained unmatched. The CDR3 has 14 residues. The CDR3 reads CSARVGQGGNTIYF. The CDR3 DNA is TGCAGTGCTAGGGTCGGACAGGGAGGAAACACCATATATTTT.

The chain couples TRBV20-1 to TRBJ1-1; D unclear. This CDR3 region has 12 residues. V lost 3 bases and J 7 bases, leaving 12 bases between the germline ends. The germline gives CDR1 DFQATT, CDR2 SNEGSKA (reference sequence). CDR3 sequence: CSASLKTYEAFF. The DNA of the CDR3 is TGCAGTGCTAGTTTGAAGACCTATGAAGCTTTCTTT.

The rearrangement links TRBV20-1 to TRBJ2-7, with D tentatively TRBD1 (6 bases). This CDR3 has 12 residues. Germline V lookup: CDR1 DFQATT, CDR2 SNEGSKA (reference sequence). The V gene lost 3 bases and the J gene lost 0 bases, with 6 bases spanning the gap. The CDR3 spells CSARGHSYEQYF. The CDR3, as DNA: TGCAGTGCTAGGGGACACTCCTACGAGCAGTACTTC.

The V call is TRBV4-2, the J call TRBJ1-4, with TRBD1 identical over 9 bases. Germline V gives CDR1 LGHNA, CDR2 YNFKEQ. V lost 3 bases to trimming and J lost 7 bases; unmatched junction nucleotides: 3. The CDR3 consists of 14 residues. DNA for the CDR3: TGTGCCAGCAGCCACGACAGGGGGAGTGAAAAACTGTTTTTT. Translation gives CASSHDRGSEKLFF.

The CDR3 DNA is TGCGCCAGCCGTAGACTAGCGGAGACATCTTACAATGAGCAGTTCTTC. Amino acids: CASRRLAETSYNEQFF. This chain links TRBV5-1 with TRBJ2-1; 9 bases map to TRBD2. Germline CDR1 SGHRS, CDR2 YFSETQ. V lost 7 bases to trimming and J lost 4 bases; unmatched junction nucleotides: 12. This CDR3 spans 16 amino acids.

This clonotype has ten or more counts. This chain links TRBV29-1 with TRBJ1-1; TRBD1 is a possible D gene (5 bases). The CDR3 totals 15 residues. Per germline, CDR1 SQVTM and CDR2 ANQGSEA. V shed 8 bases and J shed 1 base, with 20 bases lying between them. The CDR3 DNA follows: TGCAGCTACTCCGTCCCCGGGGCCAAGAACACTGAAGCTTTCTTT. It yields the protein CSYSVPGAKNTEAFF.

The rearrangement links TRBV20-1 to TRBJ2-7; no definite D call. The CDR3 loop spans 14 amino acids. Trimming shortened V by 0 bases and J by 2 bases, and 11 bases separated the two germline ends. Germline CDR1 reads DFQATT; CDR2 reads SNEGSKA (reference sequence). The CDR3 region is CSARDFAHAYEQYF. The CDR3 bases are TGCAGTGCTAGAGATTTCGCGCACGCCTACGAGCAGTACTTC.

The chain links TRBV12-3 or TRBV12-4 to TRBJ2-7; 9 bases match TRBD1. Trimming cost V 5 bases and J 5 bases; bases outside gene matches: 7. This CDR3 is 14 amino acids long. CDR3 loop: CASSRTGEVHEQYF. CDR3 bases: TGTGCCAGCAGTCGGACAGGGGAGGTCCACGAGCAGTACTTC.

The V gene is TRBV20-1, the J gene TRBJ2-7; either TRBD1 or TRBD2 may fit D (5 bases each). The CDR3 length is 15 residues. Trimming stripped 2 bases from V and 2 bases from J, with 16 bases between. Germline loops: CDR1 DFQATT, CDR2 SNEGSKA (reference sequence). CDR3 sequence (DNA): TGCAGTGCTAGATCGTGGGGGAGCCAGACCTACGAGCAGTACTTC. Its protein is CSARSWGSQTYEQYF.

This sequence joins TRBV20-1 and TRBJ1-4; D not resolved. The CDR3 length is 12 residues. Germline V gene data show CDR1 as DFQATT and CDR2 as SNEGSKA (reference sequence). With 0 bases removed from V and 10 bases from J, the gap between germline ends came to 9 bases. DNA for the CDR3: TGCAGTGCTAGAGAGACGGGTGGAAAACTGTTTTTT. Its protein is CSARETGGKLFF.

This clonotype has a count of ten or more. The rearrangement uses TRBV6-5 and TRBJ2-5, with TRBD2 matching over 9 bases. Germline lookup yields CDR1 MNHEY and CDR2 SVGAGI. The V gene end was trimmed by 2 bases and the J gene end by 4 bases; junction bases not matched to a gene: 11. This CDR3 contains 17 residues. The CDR3 nucleotides read TGTGCCAGCAGTTACGCGGCGGGAGGGCCGTTTCGAGAGACCCAGTACTTC. Protein product: CASSYAAGGPFRETQYF.

This clonotype was detected only a few times. The gene calls are TRBV5-1 and TRBJ2-1; D is possibly TRBD1 (6 bases). Germline CDR1 is SGHRS and CDR2 is YFSETQ. Trimming cost V 5 bases and J 6 bases, with 9 bases left between them. There are 12 residues in the CDR3. CDR3 sequence: CASRGAGNEQFF. As DNA, the CDR3 is TGCGCCAGCAGGGGGGCTGGCAATGAGCAGTTCTTC.

The chain uses TRBV5-1 and TRBJ2-5; 12 bases are a match to TRBD1. The V gene's germline CDR1 is SGHRS and CDR2 YFSETQ. The CDR3 is 14 residues long. V lost 4 bases and J lost 6; bases outside the gene matches: 4. The CDR3 loop reads CASSGTGGQQTQYF. The CDR3, as DNA: TGCGCCAGCAGCGGGACAGGGGGCCAGCAGACCCAGTACTTC.

This clonotype has just a few counts. The chain carries TRBV7-2 and TRBJ2-5; D may be TRBD1 (5 bases). V lost 3 bases and J 3 bases, leaving 17 bases between the germline ends. CDR3 length: 16 amino acids. From germline, CDR1 is SGHTA and CDR2 FQGNSA. The CDR3 region is CASSFLGLAREETQYF. The DNA for the CDR3 is TGTGCCAGCAGCTTTTTGGGGCTGGCACGGGAAGAGACCCAGTACTTC. The complete variable domain, with remaining parts taken from reference TRBV7-2 and TRBJ2-5, reads GAGVSQSPSNKVTEKGKDVELRCDPISGHTALYWYRQSLGQGLEFLIYFQGNSAPDKSGLPSDRFSAERTGGSVSTLTIQRTQQEDSAVYLCASSFLGLAREETQYFGPGTRLLVL.

This clonotype has just a few counts. This chain uses TRBV29-1 with TRBJ2-2; 7 nucleotides match TRBD1. V lost 4 bases to trimming and J lost 4 bases; unmatched junction nucleotides: 9. Germline V gene data show CDR1 as SQVTM and CDR2 as ANQGSEA. The CDR3 runs to 15 residues. The CDR3: CSVGGRTGFTGELFF. The DNA of the CDR3 is TGCAGCGTTGGGGGACGGACAGGATTCACCGGGGAGCTGTTTTTT.

This clonotype was seen once. The J gene is TRBJ1-4, the V gene TRBV9, with 8 bases that match TRBD1. CDR3 length equals 15 residues. Germline CDR1 reads SGDLS; CDR2 reads YYNGEE. The J segment lost 4 bases and the V segment lost 3 bases, leaving 5 bases of the junction unmatched. DNA for the CDR3: TGTGCCAGCAGCGGAGGCGGACAGGGTAATGAAAAACTGTTTTTT. Amino acid sequence: CASSGGGQGNEKLFF.

V usage is TRBV7-9 and J usage is TRBJ1-2, with D tentatively TRBD1 (6 bases). Trimming removed 4 bases from V and 7 bases from J, with 13 bases in between. CDR1 SEHNR and CDR2 FQNEAQ come from the germline V gene (reference sequence). The CDR3 consists of 13 residues. In nucleotides, the CDR3 is TGTGCCAGCAGCTCGGGGGCGAGAGGTGGCTACACCTTC. It encodes CASSSGARGGYTF.

In its sample, this clonotype was seen many times. The chain has TRBV20-1 and TRBJ1-2; TRBD1 matches at 8 bases. The length of the CDR3 is 13 residues. Germline assignment: CDR1 DFQATT and CDR2 SNEGSKA (reference sequence). J lost 4 bases, V lost 5 bases, and 6 bases had no gene match. The CDR3 loop is CSAPAGGVYGYTF. The DNA for the CDR3 is TGCAGTGCTCCCGCAGGGGGCGTCTATGGCTACACCTTC.

This clonotype was counted many times. The rearrangement links TRBV12-5 to TRBJ1-1; D unresolved. The CDR3 is 14 residues long. The V and J ends lost 2 bases and 4 bases respectively, with 11 bases between them. The germline gives CDR1 LGHNT, CDR2 FRNRAP. For the CDR3, the DNA is TGTGCTAGTGGTTTGTTGGGGAAGAGCACTGAAGCTTTCTTT. It is translated as CASGLLGKSTEAFF.

This clonotype was detected many times. The chain recombines TRBV10-3 with TRBJ1-5; D is perhaps TRBD1 (5 bases). V was clipped by 4 bases and J by 6 bases, with 13 bases between them. In germline, CDR1 is ENHRY, CDR2 SYGVKD. The CDR3 covers 14 residues. This CDR3 reads CAISGDWKGQPQHF. The CDR3 nucleotides read TGTGCCATCAGTGGGGACTGGAAGGGTCAGCCCCAGCATTTT.

This clonotype was counted only a few times. The gene calls are TRBV29-1 and TRBJ1-3, with 7 bases lining up with TRBD1. The CDR3 loop spans 13 amino acids. Per the germline V gene, CDR1 is SQVTM and CDR2 is ANQGSEA. After removal of 6 bases from V and 6 bases from J, the junction contained 8 bases not matched to a gene. CDR3: CSVRQGLANTIYF. In DNA form, the CDR3 reads TGCAGCGTCAGACAGGGTCTTGCAAACACCATATATTTT.

This clonotype showed up many times. J is TRBJ2-5 and V is TRBV27; D ambiguous. The CDR3 runs to 13 residues. Trimming removed 5 bases from V and 3 bases from J, with 10 bases in between. Germline lookup yields CDR1 MNHEY and CDR2 SMNVEV (reference sequence). CDR3 residues: CASSPRRKETQYF. DNA for the CDR3: TGTGCCAGCAGTCCCCGACGGAAAGAGACCCAGTACTTC.

The CDR3 sequence: CSASGATDRYYEQYF. In DNA form, the CDR3 reads TGCAGCGCCTCTGGAGCGACAGACCGTTACTACGAGCAGTACTTC. The rearrangement joins TRBV29-1 to TRBJ2-7, with D possibly TRBD1 on 5 matching bases. This CDR3 is 15 amino acids long. Germline V gene data show CDR1 as SQVTM and CDR2 as ANQGSEA. The ends were cut back, 7 bases at V and 3 bases at J, with 22 bases in the middle.

Note on this clonotype: Since a much larger clone is just one base distant, this may be a read error. The chain couples TRBV28 to TRBJ1-4; D is unclear. This CDR3 is 16 amino acids long. Germline V gene sequence: CDR1 MDHEN, CDR2 SYDVKM. The CDR3 DNA follows: TGTGCCAGCAAACGGTTCTCTACCTCAACTAATGAAAAACTGCTTTTT. The encoded protein is CASKRFSTSTNEKLLF. Combining the CDR3 with reference TRBV28 and TRBJ1-4 gives the whole variable domain DVKVTQSSRYLVKRTGEKVFLECVQDMDHENMFWYRQDPGLGLRLIYFSYDVKMKEKGDIPEGYSVSREKKERFSLILESASTNQTSMYLCASKRFSTSTNEKLLFGSGTQLSVL.

This clonotype was seen a handful of times. Written as DNA, the CDR3 is TGTGCCAGCAGCGACCGGGATCTTCCCCTCTCCTACGAGCAGTACTTC. Translated: CASSDRDLPLSYEQYF. The chain employs TRBV7-8 and TRBJ2-7, with a possible D match to TRBD2 (5 bases). V was shortened by 5 bases and J by 0 bases, with 17 bases between the two germline ends. Germline loops: CDR1 SGHVS, CDR2 FQNEAQ. The length of the CDR3 is 16 residues.

This clonotype has more than one count but fewer than ten. V usage is TRBV12-3 or TRBV12-4 and J usage is TRBJ1-1; no definite D call. This CDR3 region has 14 residues. V was shortened by 8 bases and J by 2 bases, with 15 bases between the two germline ends. The CDR3 spells CASLYQWRNTEAFF. CDR3 bases: TGTGCCAGCTTATATCAATGGAGAAACACTGAAGCTTTCTTT.

CDR3 region: CATSTRLAGKSEQYF. The CDR3 DNA follows: TGTGCCACCAGCACCCGACTAGCGGGGAAGTCCGAGCAGTACTTC. The chain combines TRBV15 with TRBJ2-7; TRBD2 agrees at 11 bases. Germline loops: CDR1 LNHNV, CDR2 YYDKDF (reference sequence). The CDR3 spans 15 residues. V dropped 4 bases and J dropped 6; count of bases not matched to a gene: 8.

This clonotype was seen once. The DNA for the CDR3 is TGTGCCACCCGCGGGACTAGCGGTACCGGGGAGCTGTTTTTT. It encodes CATRGTSGTGELFF. This chain joins TRBV28 and TRBJ2-2; the match to TRBD2 covers 11 bases. Trimming cost V 10 bases and J 5 bases; bases outside gene matches: 6. The CDR3 spans 14 residues. CDR1 and CDR2 (germline): MDHEN, SYDVKM.

This clonotype was counted only a few times. The genes are TRBV9 and TRBJ1-3; D is unclear. This CDR3 has 14 residues. Germline V lookup: CDR1 SGDLS, CDR2 YYNGEE. Between the trimmed V and J ends, which lost 0 bases and 4 bases, there was a span of 8 bases. The CDR3 DNA sequence: TGTGCCAGCAGCGTAGACGGCGTCGGAAACACCATATATTTT. Encoded protein: CASSVDGVGNTIYF. The variable domain in full, completed from reference TRBV9 and TRBJ1-3, reads DSGVTQTPKHLITATGQRVTLRCSPRSGDLSVYWYQQSLDQGLQFLIQYYNGEERAKGNILERFSAQQFPDLHSELNLSSLELGDSALYFCASSVDGVGNTIYFGEGSWLTVV.